A selection of T cell receptor beta chains follows, all from one sample in a study of cytomegalovirus exposure and HLA in healthy donors. The protocol was immunoSEQ multiplex PCR, while the TCRdb copy is restricted to in-frame clones and leaves out a portion. This table has 130,000 to 150,000 clones, 76% appearing once. Sequencing input: PBMCs. These receptors came from a woman in her forties in good health and CMV-seronegative. CDR3s include the opening cysteine and the closing phenylalanine or tryptophan. A D gene is named only where the DNA matches it firmly. For some rows the clone size is stated as once, few or many, or as a class when expanded; others skip it.

D: TRBD1
J: TRBJ1-5
V: TRBV30
size: NA
CDR3: CAWSVWRGHQPQHF
DNA: TGTGCCTGGAGTGTCTGGAGGGGGCATCAGCCCCAGCATTTT

D: TRBD2
J: TRBJ2-3
V: TRBV9
size: NA
CDR3: CASSAQTSAVTDTQYF
DNA: TGTGCCAGCAGCGCCCAGACTAGCGCCGTCACAGATACGCAGTATTTT

D: TRBD1
J: TRBJ1-1
V: TRBV14
size: NA
CDR3: CASSQIGTPSGGTEAFF
DNA: TGTGCCAGCAGCCAGATCGGGACTCCCTCAGGGGGCACTGAAGCTTTCTTT

D: NA
J: TRBJ2-7
V: TRBV4-1
size: once
CDR3: CASSSGTPASYEQYF
DNA: TGCGCCAGCAGCTCCGGGACTCCTGCCTCCTACGAGCAGTACTTC

D: NA
J: TRBJ2-1
V: TRBV7-8
size: NA
CDR3: CASRGASYNEQFF
DNA: TGTGCCAGCAGAGGGGCTTCCTACAATGAGCAGTTCTTC

D: NA
J: TRBJ2-7
V: TRBV7-9
size: NA
CDR3: CSSSLSGNEQYF
DNA: TGTTCCAGCAGCTTATCCGGGAACGAGCAGTACTTC

D: TRBD1
J: TRBJ1-2
V: TRBV30
size: NA
CDR3: CAWRKTGTYGYTF
DNA: TGTGCCTGGAGGAAGACAGGGACCTATGGCTACACCTTC

D: TRBD2
J: TRBJ2-3
V: TRBV10-3
size: NA
CDR3: CAISEASGGSTDTQYF
DNA: TGTGCCATCAGTGAGGCTAGCGGAGGATCCACAGATACGCAGTATTTT

D: NA
J: TRBJ1-1
V: TRBV5-1
size: NA
CDR3: CASSRWVEGSEAFF
DNA: TGCGCCAGCAGCCGATGGGTCGAGGGCTCTGAAGCTTTCTTT

D: TRBD1
J: TRBJ2-7
V: TRBV19
size: NA
CDR3: CASSILGQGAEQYF
DNA: TGTGCCAGTAGTATTCTCGGACAGGGGGCCGAGCAGTACTTC

D: NA
J: TRBJ1-5
V: TRBV19
size: NA
CDR3: CASSQVGNQPQHF
DNA: TGTGCCAGTAGCCAGGTAGGCAATCAGCCCCAGCATTTT

D: NA
J: TRBJ2-2
V: TRBV5-5
size: NA
CDR3: CASSFNGGFEELFF
DNA: TGTGCCAGCAGCTTTAATGGGGGGTTCGAGGAGCTGTTTTTT

D: NA
J: TRBJ2-2
V: TRBV19
size: NA
CDR3: CASIRSYTGELFF
DNA: TGTGCCAGTATCCGGTCTTACACCGGGGAGCTGTTTTTT

D: NA
J: TRBJ2-3
V: TRBV6-5
size: NA
CDR3: CASRISGQADTQYF
DNA: TGTGCCAGCCGTATATCAGGTCAGGCAGATACGCAGTATTTT

D: TRBD2
J: TRBJ2-1
V: TRBV2
size: NA
CDR3: CASSKLAGAYNEQFF
DNA: TGTGCCAGCAGTAAACTAGCGGGGGCCTACAATGAGCAGTTCTTC

D: NA
J: TRBJ1-5
V: TRBV7-9
size: few
CDR3: CASSLRGFQPQHF
DNA: TGTGCCAGCAGCTTACGGGGGTTTCAGCCCCAGCATTTT

D: NA
J: TRBJ2-2
V: TRBV7-9
size: NA
CDR3: CAPKTSDTGELFF
DNA: TGTGCCCCAAAGACATCGGACACCGGGGAGCTGTTTTTT

D: TRBD2
J: TRBJ2-1
V: TRBV11-2
size: NA
CDR3: CASSLGGSSYNEQFF
DNA: TGTGCCAGCAGCTTAGGCGGGAGCTCCTACAATGAGCAGTTCTTC

D: TRBD2
J: TRBJ2-7
V: TRBV15
size: NA
CDR3: CATSETIGRANYEQYF
DNA: TGTGCCACCAGCGAAACCATCGGGAGGGCTAACTACGAGCAGTACTTC

D: TRBD1
J: TRBJ1-1
V: TRBV5-1
size: few
CDR3: CASSLGQGGFDEAFF
DNA: TGCGCCAGCAGCTTGGGACAGGGAGGATTTGATGAAGCTTTCTTT

D: NA
J: TRBJ1-5
V: TRBV19
size: NA
CDR3: CASGTPGVQPQHF
DNA: TGTGCCAGTGGGACGCCGGGGGTTCAGCCCCAGCATTTT

D: TRBD1
J: TRBJ1-6
V: TRBV9
size: once
CDR3: CASSDRGRSTNSPLHF
DNA: TGTGCCAGCAGCGACAGGGGGCGAAGCACAAATTCACCCCTCCACTTT

D: NA
J: TRBJ2-2
V: TRBV27
size: NA
CDR3: CASSLTWRTRPSGELFF
DNA: TGTGCCAGCAGTTTAACATGGCGTACTAGACCCAGCGGGGAGCTGTTTTTT

D: TRBD1
J: TRBJ2-1
V: TRBV19
size: NA
CDR3: CASSIGTGGGGTHNEQFF
DNA: TGTGCCAGTAGTATAGGGACAGGGGGAGGAGGCACCCACAATGAGCAGTTCTTC

D: TRBD1
J: TRBJ1-5
V: TRBV7-8
size: NA
CDR3: CASSLSVGQGRPQHF
DNA: TGTGCCAGCAGCCTAAGCGTGGGACAGGGGCGGCCCCAGCATTTT

D: TRBD1
J: TRBJ2-2
V: TRBV11-2
size: NA
CDR3: CASSRGQGGFSGELFF
DNA: TGTGCCAGCAGCCGAGGACAGGGCGGCTTTAGCGGGGAGCTGTTTTTT

D: TRBD1
J: TRBJ2-2
V: TRBV6-1
size: NA
CDR3: CASGQGNTGELFF
DNA: TGTGCCAGCGGACAGGGTAACACCGGGGAGCTGTTTTTT

D: TRBD1
J: TRBJ2-6
V: TRBV5-6
size: NA
CDR3: CASSLAPGGGSGANVLTF
DNA: TGTGCCAGCAGCTTGGCCCCAGGGGGCGGCTCTGGGGCCAACGTCCTGACTTTC

D: NA
J: TRBJ1-6
V: TRBV10-3
size: few
CDR3: CAISITGAPLHF
DNA: TGTGCCATCAGTATAACGGGTGCACCCCTCCACTTT

D: TRBD1
J: TRBJ1-3
V: TRBV7-8
size: NA
CDR3: CASSSGTGAGNTIYF
DNA: TGTGCCAGCAGCTCGGGGACAGGGGCTGGAAACACCATATATTTT

D: NA
J: TRBJ1-3
V: TRBV6-1
size: NA
CDR3: CATLGGYGNTIYF
DNA: TGTGCCACCCTAGGCGGGTACGGAAACACCATATATTTT

D: TRBD2
J: TRBJ2-2
V: TRBV5-1
size: NA
CDR3: CASSLTAGAPWAGELFF
DNA: TGCGCCAGCAGCTTGACAGCGGGGGCCCCATGGGCCGGGGAGCTGTTTTTT

D: NA
J: TRBJ1-1
V: TRBV11-2
size: NA
CDR3: CASSLSEGRGAEAFF
DNA: TGTGCCAGCAGTTTGAGTGAGGGCCGTGGAGCCGAAGCTTTCTTT

D: TRBD1
J: TRBJ1-1
V: TRBV19
size: few
CDR3: CASSIWTGNTEAFF
DNA: TGTGCCAGTAGTATCTGGACAGGGAACACTGAAGCTTTCTTT

D: NA
J: TRBJ2-5
V: TRBV6-1
size: NA
CDR3: CASRDLGAVQETQYF
DNA: TGTGCCAGCAGGGATTTGGGGGCGGTCCAAGAGACCCAGTACTTC

D: NA
J: TRBJ2-3
V: TRBV6-5
size: NA
CDR3: CASSYRGGAQDTQYF
DNA: TGTGCCAGCAGTTATCGAGGGGGGGCCCAAGATACGCAGTATTTT

D: TRBD1
J: TRBJ1-2
V: TRBV2
size: NA
CDR3: CGEREGARYGYTF
DNA: TGTGGGGAACGGGAGGGGGCGCGATATGGCTACACCTTC

D: NA
J: TRBJ1-2
V: TRBV5-6
size: NA
CDR3: CASSLEGDTNYGYTF
DNA: TGTGCCAGCAGCTTGGAGGGAGATACTAACTATGGCTACACCTTC

D: NA
J: TRBJ1-1
V: TRBV7-8
size: NA
CDR3: CASSLLRGTEAFF
DNA: TGTGCCAGCAGCTTACTCCGGGGCACTGAAGCTTTCTTT

D: TRBD2
J: TRBJ2-7
V: TRBV28
size: NA
CDR3: CASMETAGGPSYEQYF
DNA: TGTGCCAGCATGGAAACAGCGGGGGGGCCTTCCTACGAGCAGTACTTC